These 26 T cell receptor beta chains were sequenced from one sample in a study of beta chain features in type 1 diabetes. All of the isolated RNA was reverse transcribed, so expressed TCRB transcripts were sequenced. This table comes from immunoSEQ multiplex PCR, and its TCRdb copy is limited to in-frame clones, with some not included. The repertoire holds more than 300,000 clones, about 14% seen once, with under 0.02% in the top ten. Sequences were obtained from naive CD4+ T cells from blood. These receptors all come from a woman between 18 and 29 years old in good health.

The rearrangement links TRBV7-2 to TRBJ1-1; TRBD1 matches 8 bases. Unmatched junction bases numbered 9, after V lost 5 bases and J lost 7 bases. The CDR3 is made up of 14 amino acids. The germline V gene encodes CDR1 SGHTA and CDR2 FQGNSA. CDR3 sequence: CASSPRRTGNEAFF. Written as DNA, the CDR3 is TGTGCCAGCAGCCCCAGAAGGACAGGGAATGAAGCTTTCTTT. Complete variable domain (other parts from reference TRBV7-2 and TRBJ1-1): GAGVSQSPSNKVTEKGKDVELRCDPISGHTALYWYRQSLGQGLEFLIYFQGNSAPDKSGLPSDRFSAERTGGSVSTLTIQRTQQEDSAVYLCASSPRRTGNEAFFGQGTRLTVV.

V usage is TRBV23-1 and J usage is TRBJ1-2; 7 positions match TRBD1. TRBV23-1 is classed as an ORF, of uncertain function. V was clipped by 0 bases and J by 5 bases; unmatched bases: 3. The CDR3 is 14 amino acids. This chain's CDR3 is CASSQSGTDYGYTF. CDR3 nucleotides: TGCGCCAGCAGTCAATCGGGGACAGATTATGGCTACACCTTC.

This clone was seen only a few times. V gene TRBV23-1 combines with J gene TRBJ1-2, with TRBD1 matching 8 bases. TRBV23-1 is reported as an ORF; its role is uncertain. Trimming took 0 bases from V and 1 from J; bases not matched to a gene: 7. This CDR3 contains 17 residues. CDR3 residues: CASSQSRDRGSNYGYTF. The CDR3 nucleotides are TGCGCCAGCAGTCAATCAAGAGACAGGGGTAGTAACTATGGCTACACCTTC.

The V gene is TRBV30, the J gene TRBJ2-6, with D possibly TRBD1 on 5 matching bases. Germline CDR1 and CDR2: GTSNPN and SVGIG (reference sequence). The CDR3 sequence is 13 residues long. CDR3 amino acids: CAARVPGANVLTF. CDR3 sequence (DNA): TGTGCGGCCAGGGTCCCTGGGGCCAACGTCCTGACTTTC.

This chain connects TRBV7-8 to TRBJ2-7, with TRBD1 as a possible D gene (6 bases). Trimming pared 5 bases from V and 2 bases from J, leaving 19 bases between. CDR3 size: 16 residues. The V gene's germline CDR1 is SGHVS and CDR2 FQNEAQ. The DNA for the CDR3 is TGTGCCAGCAGCCCAGATCGGTCGGGACATACCTACGAGCAGTACTTC. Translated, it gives CASSPDRSGHTYEQYF.

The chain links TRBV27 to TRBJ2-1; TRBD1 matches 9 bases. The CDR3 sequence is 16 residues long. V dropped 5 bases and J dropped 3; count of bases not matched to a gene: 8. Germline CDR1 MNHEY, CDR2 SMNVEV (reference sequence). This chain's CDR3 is CASSPAGTGHYNEQFF. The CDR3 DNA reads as TGTGCCAGCAGTCCCGCCGGGACAGGGCACTACAATGAGCAGTTCTTC.

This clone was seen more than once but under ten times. The CDR3 DNA reads TGTGCCAGCAGTTACCACAGGGTTGGCGACACCATATATTTT. Protein: CASSYHRVGDTIYF. V usage is TRBV6-5 and J usage is TRBJ1-3, with D possibly matching TRBD1 (6 bases). CDR1 and CDR2 from the germline V gene are MNHEY and SVGAGI. V lost 2 bases and J 8 bases, leaving 13 bases between the germline ends. The CDR3 is 14 amino acids.

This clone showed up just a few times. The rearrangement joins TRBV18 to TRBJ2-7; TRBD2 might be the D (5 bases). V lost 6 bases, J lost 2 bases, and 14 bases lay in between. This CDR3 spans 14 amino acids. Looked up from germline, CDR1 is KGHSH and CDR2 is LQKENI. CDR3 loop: CASSPVGSTYEQYF. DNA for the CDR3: TGTGCCAGCTCCCCGGTAGGGAGCACCTACGAGCAGTACTTC.

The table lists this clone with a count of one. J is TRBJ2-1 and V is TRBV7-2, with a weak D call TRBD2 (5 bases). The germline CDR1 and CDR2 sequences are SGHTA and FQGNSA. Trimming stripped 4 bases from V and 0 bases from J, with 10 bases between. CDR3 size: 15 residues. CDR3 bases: TGTGCCAGCAGCTCGGACTGGAGCTCCTACAATGAGCAGTTCTTC. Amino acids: CASSSDWSSYNEQFF.

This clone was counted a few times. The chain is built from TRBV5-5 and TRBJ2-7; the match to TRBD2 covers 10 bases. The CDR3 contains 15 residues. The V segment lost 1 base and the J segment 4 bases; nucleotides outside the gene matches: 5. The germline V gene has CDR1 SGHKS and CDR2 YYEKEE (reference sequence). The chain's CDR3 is CASSLSSGSWYEQYF. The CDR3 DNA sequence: TGTGCCAGCAGCTTGTCTAGCGGGAGTTGGTACGAGCAGTACTTC.

In DNA form, the CDR3 reads TGTGCCAGCTCACAGGGACTAGCGGGCTCAGCCCCCTACGAGCAGTACTTC. It is translated as CASSQGLAGSAPYEQYF. The V and J genes are TRBV18 and TRBJ2-7; 12 bases match TRBD2. Germline loops: CDR1 KGHSH, CDR2 LQKENI. The CDR3 is made up of 17 amino acids. V lost 4 bases to trimming and J lost 2 bases; unmatched junction nucleotides: 9.

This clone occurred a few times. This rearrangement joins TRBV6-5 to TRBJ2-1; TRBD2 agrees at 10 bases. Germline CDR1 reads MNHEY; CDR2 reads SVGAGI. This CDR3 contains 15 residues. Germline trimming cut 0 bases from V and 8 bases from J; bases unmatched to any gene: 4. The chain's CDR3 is CASSYSASGSYEQFF. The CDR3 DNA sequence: TGTGCCAGCAGTTACTCGGCTAGCGGGAGCTATGAGCAGTTCTTC.

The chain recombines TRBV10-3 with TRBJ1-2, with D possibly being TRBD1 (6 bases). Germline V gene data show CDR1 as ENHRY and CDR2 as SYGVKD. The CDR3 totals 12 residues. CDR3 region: CATNREGYGYTF. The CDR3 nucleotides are TGTGCTACAAACAGGGAGGGCTATGGCTACACCTTC.

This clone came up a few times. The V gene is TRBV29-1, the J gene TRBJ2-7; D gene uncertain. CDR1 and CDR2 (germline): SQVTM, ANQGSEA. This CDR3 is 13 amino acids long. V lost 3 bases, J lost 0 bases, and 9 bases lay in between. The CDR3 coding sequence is TGCAGCGTTGATGTGGGCAGCTCCTACGAGCAGTACTTC. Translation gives CSVDVGSSYEQYF.

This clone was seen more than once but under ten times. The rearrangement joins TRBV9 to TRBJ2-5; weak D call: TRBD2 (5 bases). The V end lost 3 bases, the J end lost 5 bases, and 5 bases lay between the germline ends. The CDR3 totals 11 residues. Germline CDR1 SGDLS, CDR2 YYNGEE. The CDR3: CASSGGETQYF. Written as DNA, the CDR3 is TGTGCCAGCAGCGGAGGGGAGACCCAGTACTTC.

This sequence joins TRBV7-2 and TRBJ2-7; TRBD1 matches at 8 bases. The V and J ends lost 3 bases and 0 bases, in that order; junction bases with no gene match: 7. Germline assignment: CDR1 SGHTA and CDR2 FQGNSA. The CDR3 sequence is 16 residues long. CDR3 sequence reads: CASSLLRQGPSYEQYF. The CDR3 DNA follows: TGTGCCAGCAGCTTGTTAAGACAGGGGCCCTCCTACGAGCAGTACTTC.

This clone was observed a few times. CDR3 coding DNA: TGTGCCAGCTCACCAAAACTTGAAGGGGGTGAAGCTTTCTTT. Translation gives CASSPKLEGGEAFF. V gene TRBV18 combines with J gene TRBJ1-1, with D possibly TRBD1 on 6 matching bases. Germline V gives CDR1 KGHSH, CDR2 LQKENI. The CDR3 runs to 14 residues. V was shortened by 2 bases and J by 7 bases, with 14 bases between the two germline ends.

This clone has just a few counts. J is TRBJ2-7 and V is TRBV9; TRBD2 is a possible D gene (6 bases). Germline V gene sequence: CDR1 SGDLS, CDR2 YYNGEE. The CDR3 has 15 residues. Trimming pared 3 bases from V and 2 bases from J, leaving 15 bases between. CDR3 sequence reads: CASSASVADTYEQYF. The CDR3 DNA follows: TGTGCCAGCAGCGCATCGGTAGCGGATACCTACGAGCAGTACTTC.

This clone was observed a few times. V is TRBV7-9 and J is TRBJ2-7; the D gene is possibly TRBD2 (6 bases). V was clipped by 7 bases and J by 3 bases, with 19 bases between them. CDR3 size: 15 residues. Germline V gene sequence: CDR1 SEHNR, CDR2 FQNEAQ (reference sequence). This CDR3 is CASTSGEVLVYEQYF. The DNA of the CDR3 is TGTGCCAGCACCTCCGGGGAGGTTCTAGTCTACGAGCAGTACTTC. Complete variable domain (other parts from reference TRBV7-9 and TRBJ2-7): DTGVSQNPRHKITKRGQNVTFRCDPISEHNRLYWYRQTLGQGPEFLTYFQNEAQLEKSRLLSDRFSAERPKGSFSTLEIQRTEQGDSAMYLCASTSGEVLVYEQYFGPGTRLTVT.

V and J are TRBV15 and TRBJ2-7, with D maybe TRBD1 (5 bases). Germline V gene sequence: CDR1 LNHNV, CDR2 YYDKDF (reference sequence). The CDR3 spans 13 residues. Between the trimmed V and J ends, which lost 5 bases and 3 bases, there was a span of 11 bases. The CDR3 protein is CATSPDSRYEQYF. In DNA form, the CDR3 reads TGTGCCACCAGCCCTGACAGTCGCTACGAGCAGTACTTC.

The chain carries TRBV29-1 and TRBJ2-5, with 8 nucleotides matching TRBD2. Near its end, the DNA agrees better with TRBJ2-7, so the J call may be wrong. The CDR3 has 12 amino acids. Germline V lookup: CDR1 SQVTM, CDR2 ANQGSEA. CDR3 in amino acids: CSATSGSYEQYF. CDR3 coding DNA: TGCAGCGCCACTAGCGGTTCCTACGAGCAGTACTTC.

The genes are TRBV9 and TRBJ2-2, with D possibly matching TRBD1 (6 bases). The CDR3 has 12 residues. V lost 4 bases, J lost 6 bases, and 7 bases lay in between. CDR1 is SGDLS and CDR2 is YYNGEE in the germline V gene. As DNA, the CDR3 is TGTGCCAGCAGCTGGACAGCCGGGGAGCTGTTTTTT. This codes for CASSWTAGELFF.

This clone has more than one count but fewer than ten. In nucleotides, the CDR3 is TGTGCCAGCAGACCGGGGGTGTGGGCCAAAAACATTCAGTACTTC. Translation: CASRPGVWAKNIQYF. The chain uses TRBV6-5 and TRBJ2-4; maybe TRBD2 (6 bases). V lost 6 bases to trimming and J lost 1 base, with 13 bases between them. Germline V gene sequence: CDR1 MNHEY, CDR2 SVGAGI. The CDR3 runs 15 residues.

The CDR3 bases are TGTGCCTGGAGGTGGGGGGGTGGCTTTAATGAAAAACTGTTTTTT. Encoded protein: CAWRWGGGFNEKLFF. V gene TRBV30 combines with J gene TRBJ1-4, with D perhaps matching TRBD1 (5 bases). Germline V gives CDR1 GTSNPN, CDR2 SVGIG (reference sequence). V shed 3 bases and J shed 4 bases, with 15 bases lying between them. The CDR3 covers 15 residues.

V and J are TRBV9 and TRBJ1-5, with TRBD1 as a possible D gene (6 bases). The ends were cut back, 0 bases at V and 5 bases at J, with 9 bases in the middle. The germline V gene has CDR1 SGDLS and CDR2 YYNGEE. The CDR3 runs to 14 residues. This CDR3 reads CASSVGAGDQPQHF. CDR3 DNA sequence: TGTGCCAGCAGCGTAGGGGCAGGGGATCAGCCCCAGCATTTT. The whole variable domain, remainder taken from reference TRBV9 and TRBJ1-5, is DSGVTQTPKHLITATGQRVTLRCSPRSGDLSVYWYQQSLDQGLQFLIQYYNGEERAKGNILERFSAQQFPDLHSELNLSSLELGDSALYFCASSVGAGDQPQHFGDGTRLSIL.

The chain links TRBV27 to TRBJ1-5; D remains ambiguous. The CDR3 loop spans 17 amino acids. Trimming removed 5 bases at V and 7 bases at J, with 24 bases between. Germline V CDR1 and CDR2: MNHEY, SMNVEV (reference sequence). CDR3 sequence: CASSKFLPNGSRQPQHF. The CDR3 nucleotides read TGTGCCAGCAGTAAATTCCTCCCCAATGGGTCGCGGCAGCCCCAGCATTTT.